One TCR beta chain is described in this entry. With V trimmed by 0 bases and J by 3 bases, 3 bases remained unmatched. CDR1 and CDR2 from the germline V gene are LGHNA and YSLEER. The CDR3 runs 16 residues. Treatment specified: some 20 received Ad26.COV2.S at low or high dose, single or two shots; about 5 received placebo; per-sample allocation not given. The samples date from day 63 after the first vaccine or placebo injection. A Boston donor was an adult aged 18-55 years. Expression of Wuhan-strain SARS-CoV-2 spike came from the Ad26 vector that formed the vaccine. The table came from immunoSEQ multiplex PCR; TCRdb's copy has only in-frame clones and leaves some out. There are 410,000 or so clones in the sample; 80% to 95% occur only once, and 10% to 15% lies in the top ten. The entry originates in a study of Ad26.COV2.S vaccination and SARS-CoV-2 variants. At the level of the study: Enrolled in COV1001, the donor was in the Ad26.COV2.S trial arm, which received the vaccine. Recipients of Ad26.COV2.S got it intramuscularly, once or twice 56 days apart.

The chain has TRBV4-3 and TRBJ2-7; TRBD2 agrees at 12 bases. This clonotype originated in a person aged 18-60 years who received the Ad26.COV2.S COVID-19 vaccine or a placebo. Sequencing used peripheral blood, obtained in a trial of Ad26.COV2.S vaccine versus placebo. CDR3 coding DNA: TGCGCCAGCAGCCAAGATGGACTAGCGGGAAACTACGAGCAGTACTTC. Protein sequence: CASSQDGLAGNYEQYF.